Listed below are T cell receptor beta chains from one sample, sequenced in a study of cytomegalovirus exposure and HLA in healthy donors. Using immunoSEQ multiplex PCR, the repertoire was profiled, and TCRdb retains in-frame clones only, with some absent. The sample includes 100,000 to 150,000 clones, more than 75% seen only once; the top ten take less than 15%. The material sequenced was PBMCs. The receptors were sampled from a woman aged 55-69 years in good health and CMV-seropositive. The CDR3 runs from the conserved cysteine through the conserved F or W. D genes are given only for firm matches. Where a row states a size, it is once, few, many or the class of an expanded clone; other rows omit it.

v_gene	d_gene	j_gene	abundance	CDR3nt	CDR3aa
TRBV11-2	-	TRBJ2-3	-	TGTGCCAGCAGCTTAGATGCCGGGTCCGATACGCAGTATTTT	CASSLDAGSDTQYF
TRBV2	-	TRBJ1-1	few	TGTGCCAGCAATCCGGGGACTGAAGCTTTCTTT	CASNPGTEAFF
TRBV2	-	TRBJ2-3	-	TGTGCCAGCAGTGCGGAGGGGAAGACTAGCACAGATACGCAGTATTTT	CASSAEGKTSTDTQYF
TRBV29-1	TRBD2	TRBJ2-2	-	TGCAGCGCTGAGACTAGCGGGGGAACCGGGGAGCTGTTTTTT	CSAETSGGTGELFF
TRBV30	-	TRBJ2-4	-	TGTGCCTTTGAAACGACAGGGGAGGGGGACATTCAGTACTTC	CAFETTGEGDIQYF
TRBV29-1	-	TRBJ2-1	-	TGCAGCCCGACCTGGCGGGATGAGCAGTTCTTC	CSPTWRDEQFF
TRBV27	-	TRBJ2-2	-	TGTGCCAGCAGTTCCTACCTCGGGGAGGCCACCGGGGAGCTGTTTTTT	CASSSYLGEATGELFF
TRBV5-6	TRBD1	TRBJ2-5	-	TGTGCCAGCAGCTTACCAGGGGGCAAGGTGGAGACCCAGTACTTC	CASSLPGGKVETQYF
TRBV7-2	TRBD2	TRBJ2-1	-	TGTGCCAGCAGCACCCGGACTAGCGATGAGCAGTTCTTC	CASSTRTSDEQFF
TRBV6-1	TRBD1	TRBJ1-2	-	TGTGCCAGCAGTGCGATCGGGACAGCTAACTATGGCTACACCTTC	CASSAIGTANYGYTF
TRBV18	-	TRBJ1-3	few	TGTGCCAGCTCGGCTGACTCAGGGGTTTTGAGAAACACCATATATTTT	CASSADSGVLRNTIYF
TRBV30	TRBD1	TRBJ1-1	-	TGTGCGATCGACAGGGGGCAAGGCACTGAAGCTTTCTTT	CAIDRGQGTEAFF
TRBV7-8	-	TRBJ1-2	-	TGTGCCAGCAGCTTAATTAACACCAACTATGGCTACACCTTC	CASSLINTNYGYTF
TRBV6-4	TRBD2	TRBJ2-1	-	TGTGCCAGCAGTGACTCAACTAGCGGGAGGGGCGGGGAGCAGTTCTTC	CASSDSTSGRGGEQFF
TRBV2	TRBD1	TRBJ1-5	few	TGTGCCAGTCGACAGGGGAATAGCAATCAGCCCCAGCATTTT	CASRQGNSNQPQHF
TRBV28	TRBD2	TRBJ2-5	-	TGTGCCAGCAGTTTACTAGCGGGAGGGCAAGAGACCCAGTACTTC	CASSLLAGGQETQYF
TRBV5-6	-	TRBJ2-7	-	TGTGCCAGCAGCTTTCGGACTGGGAACAACTACGAGCAGTACTTC	CASSFRTGNNYEQYF
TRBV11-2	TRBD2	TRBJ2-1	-	TGTGCCAGCAGTTCTCTCGGGACTAGCGTGGGAGATGAGCAGTTCTTC	CASSSLGTSVGDEQFF
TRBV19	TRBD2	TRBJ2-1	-	TGTGCCAGTAGTATGATGGGAGGACCTAGCGGGAGGGATGAGCAGTTCTTC	CASSMMGGPSGRDEQFF
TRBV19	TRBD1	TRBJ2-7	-	TGTGCCAGTAGTCCGGGGACAGTGTACGAGCAGTACTTC	CASSPGTVYEQYF
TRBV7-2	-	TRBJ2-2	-	TGTGCCAGCAGCTTAGAAATGACAGGTTTGGACACCGGGGAGCTGTTTTTT	CASSLEMTGLDTGELFF
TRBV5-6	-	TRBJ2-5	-	TGTGCCAGCAGCTCCGGGACTGCGAAAGAGACCCAGTACTTC	CASSSGTAKETQYF
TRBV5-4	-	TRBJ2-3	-	TGTGCCAGCAGCTTGGGGGGAGGAGGCACAGATACGCAGTATTTT	CASSLGGGGTDTQYF
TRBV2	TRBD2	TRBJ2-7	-	TGTGCCAGCAGCCCATCACTAGCGGCACTACTCTACGAGCAGTACTTC	CASSPSLAALLYEQYF
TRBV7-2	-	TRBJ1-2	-	TGTGCCAGCAGCCAGAGGTATGGCTACACCTTC	CASSQRYGYTF
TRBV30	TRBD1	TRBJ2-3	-	TGTGCCTGGAGTCCCTCACCGGGACAGCTCACAGATACGCAGTATTTT	CAWSPSPGQLTDTQYF
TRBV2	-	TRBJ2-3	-	TGTGCCAGCAGTTTAGAAAGTACGCAGTATTTT	CASSLESTQYF
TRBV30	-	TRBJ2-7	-	TGTGCCTGGAGTTACAGCTACGAGCAGTACTTC	CAWSYSYEQYF
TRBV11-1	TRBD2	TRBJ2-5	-	TGTGCCAGCAGCTTAGGGGTTAGCGGGGGACAAGAGACCCAGTACTTC	CASSLGVSGGQETQYF
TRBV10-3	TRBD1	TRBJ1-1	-	TGTGCCATCAGTGAGTCGAGGGGGCGGAACACTGAAGCTTTCTTT	CAISESRGRNTEAFF
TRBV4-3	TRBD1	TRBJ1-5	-	TGCGCCAGCAGCCAAGCTCCAGGGGGGAATCAGCCCCAGCATTTT	CASSQAPGGNQPQHF
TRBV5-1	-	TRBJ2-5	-	TGCGCCAGCAGCTTGAACACAGGAACGCAAGAGACCCAGTACTTC	CASSLNTGTQETQYF
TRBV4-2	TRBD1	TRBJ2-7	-	TGTGCCAGCAGCCCGGGACAGGTTAACTACGAGCAGTACTTC	CASSPGQVNYEQYF
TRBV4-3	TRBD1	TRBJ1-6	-	TGCGCCAGCAGCCACCTTTCAGGGGGCAGGGGTTCACCCCTCCACTTT	CASSHLSGGRGSPLHF
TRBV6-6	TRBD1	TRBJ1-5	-	TGTGCCAGCAGTGTTTCGCGACAGGGCTTCAATCAGCCCCAGCATTTT	CASSVSRQGFNQPQHF
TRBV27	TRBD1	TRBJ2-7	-	TGTGCCAGCAGTTTGTACCGGGACAGGGGGATCCACGAGCAGTACTTC	CASSLYRDRGIHEQYF
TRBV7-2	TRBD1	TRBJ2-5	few	TGTGCCAGCAGCTACCCACGGACAGGGGAGGTGGCTAGGATCCAGTACTTC	CASSYPRTGEVARIQYF
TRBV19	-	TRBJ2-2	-	TGTGCCAGTACCACCGGACAGAACACCGGGGAGCTGTTTTTT	CASTTGQNTGELFF
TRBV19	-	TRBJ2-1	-	TGTGCCAGTAGTATAGAGGGGCACAATGAGCAGTTCTTC	CASSIEGHNEQFF
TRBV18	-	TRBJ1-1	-	TGTGCCAGCTCACCACCGGGACTGGTGAACACTGAAGCTTTCTTT	CASSPPGLVNTEAFF
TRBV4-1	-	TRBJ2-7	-	TGCGCCAGCAGCCAAGAATTCTTCGGACTACTAACCTACGAGCAGTACTTC	CASSQEFFGLLTYEQYF
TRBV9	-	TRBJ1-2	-	TGTGCCAGCAGCTTTACAGGGTCTAACTATGGCTACACCTTC	CASSFTGSNYGYTF
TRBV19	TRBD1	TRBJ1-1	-	TGTGCCAGTACGCGACACGCCCCCGGGACAGGGGGGACTGAAGCTTTCTTT	CASTRHAPGTGGTEAFF
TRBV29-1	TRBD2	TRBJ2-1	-	TGCAGCGTCGGAGCGGGAGGATCCTACAATGAGCAGTTCTTC	CSVGAGGSYNEQFF
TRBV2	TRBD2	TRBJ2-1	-	TGTGCCAGCAGCGGACTAGCGGGAGGTGAGCAGTTCTTC	CASSGLAGGEQFF